These 10 T cell receptor beta chains originate from one sample sequenced in a study of T cell responses to AZD1222 COVID-19 vaccine. Some clones are missing from TCRdb's copy, which holds only in-frame ones; the method was immunoSEQ multiplex PCR. The sample has 180,000 or so clones, less than 90% seen once; the top ten hold around 1.6%. The material was peripheral blood, obtained on day 0 of AZD1222 vaccination. Source of these receptors: an adult in good health.

The J gene is TRBJ2-7, the V gene TRBV11-2, with 7 bases fitting TRBD1. From germline, CDR1 is SGHAT and CDR2 FQNNGV. The V gene end was trimmed by 5 bases and the J gene end by 2 bases; junction bases not matched to a gene: 9. This CDR3 comprises 15 residues. In nucleotides, the CDR3 is TGTGCCAGCAGCCCGGGACAGATACCTACCTACGAGCAGTACGTC. Residues: CASSPGQIPTYEQYV.

This chain's CDR3 is CASRRENIQYF. The CDR3, as DNA: TGCGCCAGCAGGAGGGAAAACATTCAGTACTTC. This chain uses TRBV5-1 with TRBJ2-4; perhaps TRBD2 as D (5 bases). The germline V and J ends were trimmed by 5 bases and 5 bases, with 5 bases remaining between them. From germline, CDR1 is SGHRS and CDR2 YFSETQ. The CDR3 totals 11 residues.

The chain is built from TRBV10-3 and TRBJ2-6; D call uncertain. The germline V gene has CDR1 ENHRY and CDR2 SYGVKD. V shed 2 bases and J shed 0 bases, with 2 bases lying between them. The CDR3 runs to 14 residues. Here the CDR3 DNA reads TGTGCCATCAGTGAGAACTCTGGGGCCAACGTCCTGACTTTC. It encodes CAISENSGANVLTF.

The V and J genes are TRBV12-3 or TRBV12-4 and TRBJ2-5, with TRBD1 identical over 8 bases. Trimming removed 5 bases from V and 5 bases from J; junction bases left unmatched: 4. This CDR3 contains 13 residues. In DNA, the CDR3 is TGTGCCAGCAGTCAGGGGGCGGTGGAGACCCAGTACTTC. The encoded protein is CASSQGAVETQYF.

The gene calls are TRBV7-9 and TRBJ2-5; TRBD1 agrees at 7 bases. J lost 5 bases, V lost 6 bases, and 6 bases had no gene match. Germline loops: CDR1 SEHNR, CDR2 FQNEAQ (reference sequence). The CDR3 loop spans 13 amino acids. CDR3: CASSRAGGETQYF. CDR3 sequence (DNA): TGTGCCAGCAGTAGGGCAGGGGGTGAGACCCAGTACTTC.

V usage is TRBV28 and J usage is TRBJ1-5; D perhaps matches TRBD1 (6 bases). With 4 bases removed from V and 2 bases from J, the gap between germline ends came to 12 bases. The CDR3 loop spans 15 amino acids. The germline CDR1 and CDR2 sequences are MDHEN and SYDVKM. Here the CDR3 DNA reads TGTGCCAGCAGTTCTGAGGGGGGGGGCAATCAGCCCCAGCATTTT. It translates to CASSSEGGGNQPQHF.

CDR3 protein: CASSQGPDRGGGNTGELFF. DNA of the CDR3: TGCGCCAGCAGCCAAGGCCCGGACAGGGGAGGGGGAAACACCGGGGAGCTGTTTTTT. This chain connects TRBV4-1 to TRBJ2-2; 9 nucleotides agree with TRBD1. The CDR3 runs to 19 residues. From germline, CDR1 is MGHRA and CDR2 YSYEKL. The V and J ends lost 1 base and 2 bases, in that order; junction bases with no gene match: 11.

This chain links TRBV13 with TRBJ2-5; 14 nucleotides match TRBD2. CDR1 and CDR2 from the germline V gene are PRHDT and FYEKMQ (reference sequence). This CDR3 contains 16 residues. V was clipped by 5 bases and J by 4 bases; unmatched bases: 6. CDR3 amino acids: CASSVRLAGGGETQYF. In nucleotides, the CDR3 is TGTGCCAGCAGCGTCAGACTAGCGGGAGGGGGAGAGACCCAGTACTTC.

This clone occurred once. J is TRBJ1-2 and V is TRBV18, with a tentative D call TRBD1 (5 bases). Germline V CDR1 and CDR2: KGHSH, LQKENI. The length of the CDR3 is 14 residues. V was shortened by 2 bases and J by 5 bases, with 12 bases between the two germline ends. The CDR3 sequence: CASSPNREGYGYTF. The CDR3 DNA reads as TGTGCCAGCTCACCAAATCGTGAGGGGTATGGCTACACCTTC.

This rearrangement joins TRBV6-6 to TRBJ1-5, with TRBD1 matching 7 bases. Trimming removed 7 bases from V and 3 bases from J; junction bases left unmatched: 9. This CDR3 spans 15 amino acids. CDR1 and CDR2 from the germline V gene are MNHNY and SVGAGI (reference sequence). CDR3 region: CASTRDSEVNQPQHF. In DNA form, the CDR3 reads TGTGCCAGCACCCGGGACAGCGAGGTCAATCAGCCCCAGCATTTT.